These 25 T cell receptor beta chains came from one sample sequenced in a study of cytomegalovirus exposure and HLA in healthy donors. PCR amplification relied on 60 Vbeta primers (plus 13 Jbeta primers). Clones were sequenced by immunoSEQ multiplex PCR, and TCRdb holds only the in-frame ones, with some missing. The sample yields approximately 180,000 clones, approximately 70% seen once. Source material: PBMCs. These receptors were obtained from a woman aged 25-40 years in good health and CMV-seronegative.

The chain couples TRBV19 to TRBJ2-1; 7 bases are a match to TRBD2. With 7 bases clipped from V and 12 bases from J, the junction kept 24 bases outside the gene matches. This CDR3 is 17 amino acids long. Germline V CDR1 and CDR2: LNHDA, SQIVND (reference sequence). In nucleotides, the CDR3 is TGTGCCAGTACGGGGGAGGGATCGGGCCGACAAAAAGCAGGGCAGTTCTTC. Protein product: CASTGEGSGRQKAGQFF. The full variable domain, completed using reference TRBV19 and TRBJ2-1, is DGGITQSPKYLFRKEGQNVTLSCEQNLNHDAMYWYRQDPGQGLRLIYYSQIVNDFQKGDIAEGYSVSREKKESFPLTVTSAQKNPTAFYLCASTGEGSGRQKAGQFFGPGTRLTVL.

V usage is TRBV5-1 and J usage is TRBJ2-3, with TRBD2 identical over 12 bases. V lost 4 bases and J lost 1; bases outside the gene matches: 4. The CDR3 sequence is 16 residues long. Germline CDR1 SGHRS, CDR2 YFSETQ. CDR3 DNA sequence: TGCGCCAGCAGCCACCGGACTAGCGGGGGCACAGATACGCAGTATTTT. This gives the protein CASSHRTSGGTDTQYF.

The CDR3 is CASSPPPGQKPLDTQYF. DNA for the CDR3: TGTGCCAGCAGCCCGCCACCGGGACAGAAGCCCCTGGATACGCAGTATTTT. The chain joins TRBV7-9 to TRBJ2-3; TRBD1 matches 7 bases. CDR1 and CDR2 from the germline V gene are SEHNR and FQNEAQ (reference sequence). V was clipped by 5 bases and J by 6 bases; unmatched bases: 17. CDR3 length: 17 residues.

The genes are TRBV27 and TRBJ2-1, with D perhaps matching TRBD2 (6 bases). This CDR3 is 16 amino acids long. The V gene's germline CDR1 is MNHEY and CDR2 SMNVEV (reference sequence). V was pared by 5 bases and J by 1 base, with 15 bases between. CDR3 in amino acids: CASSLYGGVSYNEQFF. As DNA, the CDR3 is TGTGCCAGCAGTCTATATGGCGGGGTTTCCTACAATGAGCAGTTCTTC.

The chain recombines TRBV19 with TRBJ2-1; 7 nucleotides align to TRBD2. CDR1 is LNHDA, CDR2 SQIVND, per germline (reference sequence). The CDR3 contains 15 residues. V gave up 1 base and J gave up 4 bases; unmatched junction bases: 4. CDR3 DNA sequence: TGTGCCAGTAGTATAGTGGGGGGGACTTACAATGAGCAGTTCTTC. It codes for CASSIVGGTYNEQFF.

This chain joins TRBV27 and TRBJ2-5; D tentatively fits TRBD1 or TRBD2 (5 bases each). Gene TRBJ2-7 matches the end of the DNA better, so the J call may be wrong. In germline, CDR1 is MNHEY, CDR2 SMNVEV (reference sequence). The CDR3 covers 14 residues. The CDR3 bases are TGTGCCAGCAGTTTAACTGGGGGCTCCTACGAGCAGTACTTC. The encoded protein is CASSLTGGSYEQYF.

This chain joins TRBV5-1 and TRBJ1-1; 9 nucleotides align to TRBD1. CDR3 length equals 15 residues. After removal of 2 bases from V and 5 bases from J, the junction contained 7 bases not matched to a gene. Germline CDR1 and CDR2: SGHRS and YFSETQ. The DNA of the CDR3 is TGCGCCAGCAGCTTCAACAGGGGGCAAGGAACTGAAGCTTTCTTT. Protein: CASSFNRGQGTEAFF.

The sample holds many counts of this clone. V is TRBV27 and J is TRBJ1-4, with no clear D. This CDR3 comprises 15 residues. Between the trimmed V and J ends, which lost 5 bases and 5 bases, there was a span of 15 bases. Germline CDR1 MNHEY, CDR2 SMNVEV (reference sequence). The CDR3 is CASSPLTRNNEKLFF. CDR3 nucleotides: TGTGCCAGCAGTCCCTTGACAAGGAACAATGAAAAACTGTTTTTT.

This clone was seen once. This rearrangement joins TRBV19 to TRBJ1-5; D remains ambiguous. Germline loops: CDR1 LNHDA, CDR2 SQIVND (reference sequence). Trimming cost V 7 bases and J 0 bases, with 10 bases left between them. The CDR3 sequence is 14 residues long. The CDR3 DNA is TGTGCCAGTACGTTGAGGGCTAGCAATCAGCCCCAGCATTTT. Amino acids: CASTLRASNQPQHF.

For this clone: Other DNA sequences in the sample encode the same CDR3. This sequence joins TRBV9 and TRBJ1-2, with D perhaps matching TRBD1 (6 bases). Trimming stripped 4 bases from V and 2 bases from J, with 15 bases between. From germline, CDR1 is SGDLS and CDR2 YYNGEE. This CDR3 is 15 amino acids long. The DNA of the CDR3 is TGTGCCAGCAGCCCTACGGGGGGCTGGAACTATGGCTACACCTTC. Its translation: CASSPTGGWNYGYTF.

V is TRBV27 and J is TRBJ1-2; 9 nucleotides agree with TRBD1. Germline V gives CDR1 MNHEY, CDR2 SMNVEV (reference sequence). The trim removed 0 bases at V and 4 bases at J, leaving 9 bases unmatched. CDR3 length: 17 residues. The CDR3, as DNA: TGTGCCAGCAGTTTATCGGTCCCGACGACAGGGGGCTATGGCTACACCTTC. It is translated as CASSLSVPTTGGYGYTF.

This clone was observed a handful of times. The chain uses TRBV5-1 and TRBJ2-7; D is perhaps TRBD2 (5 bases). This CDR3 is built from 15 residues. V dropped 1 base and J dropped 0 bases, with 11 bases sitting between them. CDR1 is SGHRS, CDR2 YFSETQ, per germline. CDR3 sequence (DNA): TGCGCCAGCAGCTTGTCGGTGGGGAGCTCCTACGAGCAGTACTTC. Its translation is CASSLSVGSSYEQYF.

This clone was seen ten or more times. The rearrangement uses TRBV30 and TRBJ1-2; possibly TRBD1 for D (6 bases). Germline V lookup: CDR1 GTSNPN, CDR2 SVGIG (reference sequence). CDR3 length: 12 amino acids. Between the trimmed V and J ends, which lost 5 bases and 7 bases, there was a span of 14 bases. CDR3 coding DNA: TGTGCCTGGGAACAGCGGGGGGCTGGCTACACCTTC. This sequence encodes CAWEQRGAGYTF.

V usage is TRBV27 and J usage is TRBJ2-3, with D possibly being TRBD2 (5 bases). The CDR3 runs 16 residues. The ends were cut back, 7 bases at V and 0 bases at J, with 17 bases in the middle. From germline, CDR1 is MNHEY and CDR2 SMNVEV (reference sequence). DNA of the CDR3: TGTGCCAGCACCAGGACTGGTACAATGAGCACAGATACGCAGTATTTT. Its protein is CASTRTGTMSTDTQYF.

The chain employs TRBV11-2 and TRBJ2-1; D unresolved. The CDR3 extends over 13 amino acids. V lost 6 bases and J lost 6, with 12 bases in between. The germline V gene has CDR1 SGHAT and CDR2 FQNNGV. The CDR3 loop reads CASRPQAFNEQFF. In nucleotides, the CDR3 is TGTGCCAGCAGACCCCAGGCCTTCAATGAGCAGTTCTTC.

This rearrangement joins TRBV9 to TRBJ2-2; tentatively, D is TRBD2 (6 bases). Germline-derived CDR1 and CDR2 are SGDLS and YYNGEE. Trimming shortened V by 4 bases and J by 6 bases, and 16 bases separated the two germline ends. The length of the CDR3 is 15 residues. CDR3 bases: TGTGCCAGCAGCCCCCGACTAGGTTTCTCCGGGGAGCTGTTTTTT. It encodes CASSPRLGFSGELFF.

This clone has a single count. The chain recombines TRBV9 with TRBJ2-4, with a possible D match to TRBD1 (5 bases). Germline-derived CDR1 and CDR2 are SGDLS and YYNGEE. V was pared by 0 bases and J by 4 bases, with 14 bases between. This CDR3 region has 16 residues. CDR3 DNA: TGTGCCAGCAGCGTAGAGATAAGGCAGGGAAAAAACATTCAGTACTTC. Its protein product is CASSVEIRQGKNIQYF.

The chain has TRBV9 and TRBJ2-1; 7 bases line up with TRBD1. Losses at the gene ends were 0 bases for V and 5 bases for J; bases not matched to a gene: 8. The CDR3 extends over 16 amino acids. Germline-derived CDR1 and CDR2 are SGDLS and YYNGEE. The CDR3 DNA reads TGTGCCAGCAGCGTAGATCTACAGGGGAGAAACAATGAGCAGTTCTTC. Residues: CASSVDLQGRNNEQFF.

The chain recombines TRBV10-3 with TRBJ2-1, with D possibly being TRBD2 (5 bases). The CDR3 length is 13 residues. CDR1 and CDR2 from the germline V gene are ENHRY and SYGVKD. Trimming took off 8 bases at V and 2 bases at J, with 10 bases between the two ends. CDR3 in amino acids: CAIFDGAYNEQFF. In DNA form, the CDR3 reads TGTGCCATCTTTGACGGGGCCTACAATGAGCAGTTCTTC.

The chain combines TRBV10-3 with TRBJ2-3; the match to TRBD1 covers 11 bases. Germline CDR1 and CDR2: ENHRY and SYGVKD. V lost 8 bases to trimming and J lost 4 bases; unmatched junction nucleotides: 5. CDR3 size: 14 residues. CDR3 sequence (DNA): TGTGCCATCGGACAGGGGGCTGGATCAGATACGCAGTATTTT. Translated, it gives CAIGQGAGSDTQYF.

In this sample, this clone turned up once. The chain combines TRBV10-2 with TRBJ1-5; TRBD1 agrees at 8 bases. This CDR3 has 15 residues. The J segment lost 4 bases and the V segment lost 6 bases, leaving 8 bases of the junction unmatched. The V gene's germline CDR1 is WSHSY and CDR2 SAAADI. CDR3 protein: CASRAGGWGNQPQHF. Here the CDR3 DNA reads TGCGCCAGCAGGGCAGGGGGCTGGGGGAATCAGCCCCAGCATTTT.

CDR3 in amino acids: CASSLSVATGYEQYF. CDR3 nucleotide sequence: TGTGCCAGCAGCTTATCCGTAGCAACGGGTTACGAGCAGTACTTC. The gene calls are TRBV13 and TRBJ2-5; no reliable D call. TRBJ2-7 explains the end of the DNA better; the J call may be wrong. Germline assignment: CDR1 PRHDT and CDR2 FYEKMQ (reference sequence). The CDR3 sequence is 15 residues long.

The chain carries TRBV4-2 and TRBJ1-5; D gene ambiguous. V was shortened by 6 bases and J by 6 bases, with 12 bases between the two germline ends. From germline, CDR1 is LGHNA and CDR2 YNFKEQ. This CDR3 is 13 amino acids long. This CDR3 is CASSRTSSQPQHF. As DNA, the CDR3 is TGTGCCAGCAGTCGCACTAGTAGTCAGCCCCAGCATTTT.

The genes are TRBV4-2 and TRBJ1-4; no definite D call. V was shortened by 1 base and J by 5 bases, with 14 bases between the two germline ends. Per the germline V gene, CDR1 is LGHNA and CDR2 is YNFKEQ. The CDR3 sequence is 16 residues long. DNA for the CDR3: TGTGCCAGCAGCCAAGTAACTGGGAGCTTCAATGAAAAACTGTTTTTT. It is translated as CASSQVTGSFNEKLFF.

The rearrangement links TRBV5-1 to TRBJ1-1; D unresolved. Germline V gene sequence: CDR1 SGHRS, CDR2 YFSETQ. The CDR3 is 14 residues long. V shed 0 bases and J shed 3 bases, with 9 bases lying between them. The CDR3 DNA is TGCGCCAGCAGCTTGGGTTTGGAGGACACTGAAGCTTTCTTT. Protein: CASSLGLEDTEAFF.